This TCR beta chain stems from a study of OX40 agonist ivuxolimab in advanced cancers. About the full investigation: Ivuxolimab was a fully human IgG2 agonistic monoclonal antibody targeting the costimulatory receptor OX40 (CD134). Intravenous ivuxolimab was administered to patients every 2 weeks at six dose levels: 0.01, 0.1, 0.3, 1.5, 3 and 10 mg/kg. Patients were allowed to have had prior anti-PD-1, anti-PD-L1 or anti-CTLA-4 therapy, and approximately 40% of the dose-escalation patients had previously received checkpoint inhibitors. The paper describes the monotherapy dose-escalation part (N of about 52 patients) of the phase I trial of ivuxolimab. Partial responses were achieved by three dose-escalation patients, of whom one had hepatocellular carcinoma and two had cutaneous melanoma. Of the roughly 52 patients in dose escalation, about 20 had hepatocellular carcinoma, approximately 15 had melanoma, 9 had renal cell carcinoma and 9 had head and neck cancer. The point of sequencing TCRbeta in the periphery was to test whether ivuxolimab changed TCR sequence diversity and drove clonal T-cell expansion. A male proportion of roughly 80% and a mean age of approximately 62 years, ranging from about 20 to 85, were recorded for the dose-escalation cohort.

To note about this clone: Its antigen target is currently unknown. There are no base qualities to consult, and no much larger clone falls within one base.

V is clipped by 5 bases and J by 3 bases, and the sequence between their germline boundaries is 13 bases long. The germline V gene encodes CDR1 SGHAT and CDR2 FQNNGV. From the cysteine up to the phenylalanine, the CDR3 has a length of 15 residues. Of the read, only the CDR3 DNA is kept; its 45 bases are in frame from base 1. For sequencing of the TCRbeta CDR3 region, genomic DNA was extracted from the sorted cells. The immunoSEQ Assay was used to sequence the TCRbeta CDR3 regions. Drawn from immuneACCESS, this table holds only the in-frame rearrangements with V and J called that TCRdb kept. Clones are partly lost; checked studies trace under half to an unresolved V gene and leave the rest unexplained. In all, the sample holds fewer than 30,000 clones, and around 86% of those were seen once. 48% of the sample goes to the ten largest clones. The trial excluded patients who had a history of autoimmune disease or who were on systemic immunosuppression. In every dose cohort, peripheral blood was drawn for TCR sequencing at baseline, cycle 4 day 1, and cycle 7 day 1. The samples were taken from a phase I, first-in-human, multicenter, open-label dose-escalation trial of ivuxolimab. Adults with locally advanced or metastatic melanoma, renal cell, hepatocellular, or head and neck squamous cell carcinoma were enrolled in the trial. CD4+ and CD8+ T cells were sorted separately from peripheral blood before TCR sequencing.

Overall study outcomes, separate from this receptor: Low levels of normalized T-cell clonal expansion were also seen in some patients who did not respond. In partial responders in the 0.1-3.0 mg/kg groups, normalized peripheral clonal expansion was found to be among the lowest, especially among CD8+ T cells. After ivuxolimab, expanded clones were on average more numerous among CD8+ T cells than among CD4+ T cells. The antigen specificity of the peripheral T cells that underwent clonal expansion was not determined. At doses of 0.1 to 3.0 mg/kg, clonal expansion of both CD4+ and CD8+ T cells in blood was seen between baseline and week 6.

The starting material was CD4+ or CD8+ T cells sorted from blood, obtained in a trial of the OX40 agonist ivuxolimab. The chain is assembled from TRBV11-2 and TRBJ2-2, and perhaps TRBD2 as D gene, on 6 matching bases. This receptor was obtained from an adult with an advanced solid tumor such as melanoma, head and neck, liver or kidney cancer. The sequenced DNA: TGTGCCAGCAGCCTGAGGGAGGATTACACCGGGGAGCTGTTTTTT. This codes for CASSLREDYTGELFF.